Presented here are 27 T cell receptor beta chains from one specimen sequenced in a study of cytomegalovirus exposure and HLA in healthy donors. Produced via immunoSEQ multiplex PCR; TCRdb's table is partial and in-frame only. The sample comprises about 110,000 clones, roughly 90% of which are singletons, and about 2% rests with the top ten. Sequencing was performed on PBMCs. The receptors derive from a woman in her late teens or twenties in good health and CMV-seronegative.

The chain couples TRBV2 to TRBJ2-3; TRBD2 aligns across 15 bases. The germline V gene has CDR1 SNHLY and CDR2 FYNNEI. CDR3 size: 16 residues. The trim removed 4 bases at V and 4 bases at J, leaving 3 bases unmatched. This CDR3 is CASSAGLAGGADTQYF. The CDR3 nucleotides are TGTGCCAGCAGTGCCGGACTAGCGGGGGGGGCAGATACGCAGTATTTT.

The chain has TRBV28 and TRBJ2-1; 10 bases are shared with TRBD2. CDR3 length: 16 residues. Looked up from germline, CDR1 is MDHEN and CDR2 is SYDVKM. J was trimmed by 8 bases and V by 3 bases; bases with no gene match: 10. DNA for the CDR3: TGTGCCAGCAGTTTTGGGGCTAGCGGGAGTGGTTATGAGCAGTTCTTC. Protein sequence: CASSFGASGSGYEQFF.

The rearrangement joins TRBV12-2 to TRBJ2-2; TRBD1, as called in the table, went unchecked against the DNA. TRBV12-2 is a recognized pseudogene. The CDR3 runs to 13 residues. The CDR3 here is CASRAVRLGELFF. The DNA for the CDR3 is TGTGCAAGTCGCGCTGTCAGATTAGGGGAGCTGTTTTTT.

The CDR3 nucleotides read TGTGCCAGCAGCTTAGAGGGATTAGCGGGGATCCAAGAGACCCAGTACTTC. Protein sequence: CASSLEGLAGIQETQYF. J is TRBJ2-5 and V is TRBV7-7; TRBD2 matches at 8 bases. The junction had 8 bases not matched to a gene; V was cut back by 1 base and J by 1 base. The CDR3 consists of 17 residues. The germline gives CDR1 SSHAT, CDR2 FNYEAQ (reference sequence).

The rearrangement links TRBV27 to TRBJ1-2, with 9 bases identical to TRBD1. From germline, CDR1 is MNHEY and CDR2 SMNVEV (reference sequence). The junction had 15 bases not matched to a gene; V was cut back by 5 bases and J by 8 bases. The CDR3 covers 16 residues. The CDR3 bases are TGTGCCAGCAGTGCTGCGAACCCGGGACAGGGCAGAGGCTACACCTTC. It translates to CASSAANPGQGRGYTF.

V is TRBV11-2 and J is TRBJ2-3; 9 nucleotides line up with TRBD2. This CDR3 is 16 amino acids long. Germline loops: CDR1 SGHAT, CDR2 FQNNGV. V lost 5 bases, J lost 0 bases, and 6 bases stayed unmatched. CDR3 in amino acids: CASSLRLAESTDTQYF. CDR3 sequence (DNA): TGTGCCAGCAGCCTAAGACTAGCGGAGAGCACAGATACGCAGTATTTT.

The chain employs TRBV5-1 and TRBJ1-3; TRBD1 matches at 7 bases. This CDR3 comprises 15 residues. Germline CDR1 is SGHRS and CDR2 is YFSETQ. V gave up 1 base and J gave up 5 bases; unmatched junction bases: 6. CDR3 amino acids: CASSLTGDLRNTIYF. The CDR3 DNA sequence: TGCGCCAGCAGCTTGACAGGGGATCTAAGAAACACCATATATTTT.

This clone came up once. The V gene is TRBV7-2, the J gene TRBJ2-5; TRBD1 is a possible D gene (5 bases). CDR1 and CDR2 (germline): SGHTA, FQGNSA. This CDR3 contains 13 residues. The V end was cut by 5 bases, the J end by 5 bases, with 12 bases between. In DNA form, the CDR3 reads TGTGCCAGCAGCAGACAGTTCCGGGAGACCCAGTACTTC. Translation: CASSRQFRETQYF.

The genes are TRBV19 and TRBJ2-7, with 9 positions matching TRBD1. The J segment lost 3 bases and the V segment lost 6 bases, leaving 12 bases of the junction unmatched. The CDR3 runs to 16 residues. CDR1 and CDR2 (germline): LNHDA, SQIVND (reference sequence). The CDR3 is CASSRVGTGPYYEQYF. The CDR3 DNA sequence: TGTGCCAGTAGCCGAGTCGGGACAGGGCCTTACTACGAGCAGTACTTC.

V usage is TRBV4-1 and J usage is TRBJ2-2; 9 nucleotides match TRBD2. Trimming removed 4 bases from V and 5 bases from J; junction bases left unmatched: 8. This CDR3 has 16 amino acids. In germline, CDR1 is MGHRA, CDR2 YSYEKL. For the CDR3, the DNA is TGCGCCAGCAGCCCCCGTAGCGGGAGAGATACCGGGGAGCTGTTTTTT. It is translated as CASSPRSGRDTGELFF.

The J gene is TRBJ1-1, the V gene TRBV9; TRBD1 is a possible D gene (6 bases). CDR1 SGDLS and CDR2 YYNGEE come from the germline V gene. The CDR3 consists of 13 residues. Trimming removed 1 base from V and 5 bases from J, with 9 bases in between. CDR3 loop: CASSVTTGTEAFF. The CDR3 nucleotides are TGTGCCAGCAGCGTAACTACAGGGACTGAAGCTTTCTTT.

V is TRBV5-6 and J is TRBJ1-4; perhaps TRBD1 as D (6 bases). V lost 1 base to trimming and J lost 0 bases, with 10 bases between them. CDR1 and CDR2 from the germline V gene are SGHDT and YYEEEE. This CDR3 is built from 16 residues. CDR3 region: CASSLWDTATNEKLFF. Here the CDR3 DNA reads TGTGCCAGCAGCTTGTGGGACACCGCAACTAATGAAAAACTGTTTTTT.

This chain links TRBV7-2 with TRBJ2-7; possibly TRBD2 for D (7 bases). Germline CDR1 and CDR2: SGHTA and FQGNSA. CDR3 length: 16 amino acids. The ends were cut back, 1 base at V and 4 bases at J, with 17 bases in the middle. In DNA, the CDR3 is TGTGCCAGCAGCTTAGGTTCGGGGGGCTGGACTTACGAGCAGTACTTC. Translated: CASSLGSGGWTYEQYF.

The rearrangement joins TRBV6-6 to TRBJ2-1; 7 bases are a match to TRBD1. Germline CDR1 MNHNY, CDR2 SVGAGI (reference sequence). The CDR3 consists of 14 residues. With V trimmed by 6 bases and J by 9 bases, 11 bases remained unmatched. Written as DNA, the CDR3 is TGTGCCAGCAGCGATAGGACAGGCAAAGTTGAGCAGTTCTTC. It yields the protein CASSDRTGKVEQFF.

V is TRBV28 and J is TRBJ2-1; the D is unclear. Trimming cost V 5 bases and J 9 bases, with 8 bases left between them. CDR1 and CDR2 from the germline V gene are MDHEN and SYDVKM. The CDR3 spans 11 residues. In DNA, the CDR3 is TGTGCCAGCAGTCAAGACTTTGAGCAGTTCTTC. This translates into CASSQDFEQFF.

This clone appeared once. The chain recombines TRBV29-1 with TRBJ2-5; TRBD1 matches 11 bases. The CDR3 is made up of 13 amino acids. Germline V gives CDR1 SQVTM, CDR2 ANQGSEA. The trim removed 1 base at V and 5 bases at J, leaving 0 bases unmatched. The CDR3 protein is CSVEGTGGETQYF. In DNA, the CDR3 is TGCAGCGTTGAAGGGACAGGGGGCGAGACCCAGTACTTC.

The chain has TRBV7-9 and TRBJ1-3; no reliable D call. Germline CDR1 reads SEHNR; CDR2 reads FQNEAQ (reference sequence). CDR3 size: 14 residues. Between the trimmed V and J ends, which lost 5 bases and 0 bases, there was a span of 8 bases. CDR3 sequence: CASSLGSSGNTIYF. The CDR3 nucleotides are TGTGCCAGCAGCCTGGGCAGCTCTGGAAACACCATATATTTT.

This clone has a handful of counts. CDR3 sequence: CASSEEAGGYEQYF. CDR3 coding DNA: TGTGCCAGCAGTGAGGAAGCAGGGGGCTACGAGCAGTACTTC. This chain links TRBV6-4 with TRBJ2-7, with 7 nucleotides matching TRBD1. V shed 3 bases, J shed 3 bases, and the junction held 5 bases outside the gene matches. The V gene's germline CDR1 is MRHNA and CDR2 SNTAGT. The CDR3 has 14 residues.

This chain's CDR3 is CASSSGLAPNTGELFF. The DNA for the CDR3 is TGTGCCAGCAGCTCGGGACTAGCGCCCAATACCGGGGAGCTGTTTTTT. The V gene is TRBV9, the J gene TRBJ2-2; 10 bases match TRBD2. Germline values: CDR1 SGDLS, CDR2 YYNGEE. The length of the CDR3 is 16 residues. With V trimmed by 4 bases and J by 5 bases, 8 bases remained unmatched.

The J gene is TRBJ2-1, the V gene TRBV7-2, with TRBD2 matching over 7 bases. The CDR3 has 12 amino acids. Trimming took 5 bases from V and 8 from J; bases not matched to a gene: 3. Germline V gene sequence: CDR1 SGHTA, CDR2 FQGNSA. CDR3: CASSLRGDEQFF. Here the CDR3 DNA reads TGTGCCAGCAGCCTCCGGGGGGATGAGCAGTTCTTC.

The CDR3 spells CASTDKNYGYTF. The CDR3 DNA follows: TGTGCCAGCACAGACAAGAACTATGGCTACACCTTC. This chain joins TRBV28 and TRBJ1-2; D ambiguous. V was shortened by 7 bases and J by 2 bases, with 8 bases between the two germline ends. The CDR3 runs 12 residues. Per germline, CDR1 MDHEN and CDR2 SYDVKM.

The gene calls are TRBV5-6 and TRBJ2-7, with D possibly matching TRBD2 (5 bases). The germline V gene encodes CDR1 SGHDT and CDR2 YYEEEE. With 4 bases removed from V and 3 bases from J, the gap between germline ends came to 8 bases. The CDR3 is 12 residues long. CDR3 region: CASSPGDYEQYF. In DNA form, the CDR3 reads TGTGCCAGCAGCCCCGGGGACTACGAGCAGTACTTC.

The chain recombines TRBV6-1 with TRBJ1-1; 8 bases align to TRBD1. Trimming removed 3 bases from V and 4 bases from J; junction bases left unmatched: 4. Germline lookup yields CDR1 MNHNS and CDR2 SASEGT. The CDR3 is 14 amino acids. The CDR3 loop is CASSDLTGATEAFF. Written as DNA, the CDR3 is TGTGCCAGCAGTGACCTGACAGGGGCCACTGAAGCTTTCTTT.

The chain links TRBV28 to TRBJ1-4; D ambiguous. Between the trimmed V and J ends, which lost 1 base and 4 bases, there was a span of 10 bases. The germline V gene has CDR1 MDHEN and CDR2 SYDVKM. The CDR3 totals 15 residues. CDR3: CASSLLPGINEKLFF. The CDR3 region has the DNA TGTGCCAGCAGTTTATTACCGGGAATTAATGAAAAACTGTTTTTT.

CDR3 nucleotides: TGTGCCAGCAGCCCTTCGGGGGGGGGTAATGGTGAGCAGTTCTTC. It is translated as CASSPSGGGNGEQFF. This chain links TRBV9 with TRBJ2-1; 8 nucleotides match TRBD2. Germline V CDR1 and CDR2: SGDLS, YYNGEE. Trimming removed 4 bases from V and 9 bases from J; junction bases left unmatched: 12. The CDR3 has 15 amino acids. Based on the CDR3 plus reference TRBV9 and TRBJ2-1, the full variable domain is DSGVTQTPKHLITATGQRVTLRCSPRSGDLSVYWYQQSLDQGLQFLIQYYNGEERAKGNILERFSAQQFPDLHSELNLSSLELGDSALYFCASSPSGGGNGEQFFGPGTRLTVL.

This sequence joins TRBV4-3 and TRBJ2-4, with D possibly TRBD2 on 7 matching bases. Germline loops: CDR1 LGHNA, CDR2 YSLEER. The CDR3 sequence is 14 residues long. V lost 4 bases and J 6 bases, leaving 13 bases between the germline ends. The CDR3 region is CASSLEGGSNIQYF. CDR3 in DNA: TGCGCCAGCAGCCTGGAGGGGGGGTCAAACATTCAGTACTTC.

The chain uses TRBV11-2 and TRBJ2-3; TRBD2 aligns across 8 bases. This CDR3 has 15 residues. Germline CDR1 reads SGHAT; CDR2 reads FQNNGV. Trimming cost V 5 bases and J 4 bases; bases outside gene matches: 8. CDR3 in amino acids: CASSPAGVIADTQYF. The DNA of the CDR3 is TGTGCCAGCAGCCCAGCGGGAGTGATCGCAGATACGCAGTATTTT.